This TCR beta chain was found in a study of T cell repertoires in cytomegalovirus infection. This clonotype appeared many times. Its target is not known. Study-wide points: Carriers of CMV and the relevant HLA type were discriminated by public TCR beta frequency. In two of eight donors, the top clonotype was HLA-C-restricted CMV-specific.

TCRdb re-derived calls from the reads in MiXCR, one entry per CDR3 protein. The sample lists 400,000 to 550,000 distinct CDR3 sequences, 11% seen once, with roughly 10% in the top ten. V was trimmed by 5 bases and J by 6 bases, leaving 9 bases between them. In germline, CDR1 is MNHEY, CDR2 SMNVEV (reference sequence). The length of the CDR3 is 12 residues. Source material: PBMCs. The chain combines TRBV27 with TRBJ2-3; D gene uncertain. This TCR was sampled from a human donor in good health (CMV status not recorded). Some clones in this sample may be carry-over from other donors' samples. The CDR3 spells CASSSSFDTQYF. The CDR3 DNA is TGTGCCAGCAGTAGTTCGTTTGATACGCAGTATTTT.